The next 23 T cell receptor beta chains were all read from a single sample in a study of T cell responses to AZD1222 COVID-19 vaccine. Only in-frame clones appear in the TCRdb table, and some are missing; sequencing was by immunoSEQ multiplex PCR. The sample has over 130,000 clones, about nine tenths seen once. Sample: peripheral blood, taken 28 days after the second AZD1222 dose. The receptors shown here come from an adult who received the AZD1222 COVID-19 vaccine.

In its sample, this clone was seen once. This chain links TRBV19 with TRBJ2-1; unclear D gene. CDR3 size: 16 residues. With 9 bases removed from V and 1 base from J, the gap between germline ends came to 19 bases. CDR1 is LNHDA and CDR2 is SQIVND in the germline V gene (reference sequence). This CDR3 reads CASSGKRPISYNEQFF. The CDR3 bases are TGTGCCAGCAGTGGCAAGAGACCGATTTCCTACAATGAGCAGTTCTTC.

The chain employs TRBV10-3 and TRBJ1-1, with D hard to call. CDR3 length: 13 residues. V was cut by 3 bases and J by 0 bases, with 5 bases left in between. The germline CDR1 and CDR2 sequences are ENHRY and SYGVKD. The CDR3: CAISDNLNTEAFF. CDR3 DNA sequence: TGTGCCATCAGTGATAACCTGAACACTGAAGCTTTCTTT.

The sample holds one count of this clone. Here the CDR3 reads CACQLVSGNYGYTF. The DNA for the CDR3 is TGTGCCTGCCAACTCGTATCGGGTAACTATGGCTACACCTTC. This rearrangement joins TRBV30 to TRBJ1-2, with D unresolved. Germline loops: CDR1 GTSNPN, CDR2 SVGIG (reference sequence). Trimming left V 6 bases short and J 1 base short, with 15 bases between. CDR3 size: 14 residues.

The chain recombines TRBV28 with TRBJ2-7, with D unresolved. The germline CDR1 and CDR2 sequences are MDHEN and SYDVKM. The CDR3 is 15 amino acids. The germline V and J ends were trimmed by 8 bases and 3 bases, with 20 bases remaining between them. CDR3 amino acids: CASRTFRQLLYEQYF. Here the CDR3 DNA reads TGTGCCAGCCGAACATTCCGCCAGTTACTCTACGAGCAGTACTTC.

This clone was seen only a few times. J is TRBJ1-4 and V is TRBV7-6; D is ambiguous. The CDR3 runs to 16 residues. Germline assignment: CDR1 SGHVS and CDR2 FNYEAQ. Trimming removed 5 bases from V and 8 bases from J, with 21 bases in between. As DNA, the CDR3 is TGTGCCAGCAGCCATAATCCCCCCACCTCGGGGGAAAAACTGTTTTTT. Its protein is CASSHNPPTSGEKLFF.

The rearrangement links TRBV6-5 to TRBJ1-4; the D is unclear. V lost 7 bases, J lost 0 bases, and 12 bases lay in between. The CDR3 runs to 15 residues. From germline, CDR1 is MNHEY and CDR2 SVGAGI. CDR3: CASTLRRATNEKLFF. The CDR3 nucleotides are TGTGCCAGCACCCTACGGCGAGCAACTAATGAAAAACTGTTTTTT.

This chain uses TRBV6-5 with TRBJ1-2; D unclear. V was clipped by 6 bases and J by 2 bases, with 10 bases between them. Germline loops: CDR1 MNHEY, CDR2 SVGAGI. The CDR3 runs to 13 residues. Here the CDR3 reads CASRAEVNYGYTF. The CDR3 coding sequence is TGTGCCAGCAGGGCGGAAGTGAACTATGGCTACACCTTC.

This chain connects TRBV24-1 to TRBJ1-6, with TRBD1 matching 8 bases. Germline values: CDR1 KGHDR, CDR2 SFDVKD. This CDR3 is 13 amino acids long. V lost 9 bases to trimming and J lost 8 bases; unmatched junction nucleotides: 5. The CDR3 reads CATQDRGDSPLHF. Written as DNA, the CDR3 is TGTGCCACCCAAGACAGGGGTGATTCACCCCTCCACTTT.

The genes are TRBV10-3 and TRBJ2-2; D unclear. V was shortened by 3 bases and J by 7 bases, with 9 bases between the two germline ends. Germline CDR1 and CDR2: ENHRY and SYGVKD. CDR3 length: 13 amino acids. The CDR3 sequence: CAISEREHGELFF. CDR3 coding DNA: TGTGCCATCAGTGAAAGAGAACACGGGGAGCTGTTTTTT.

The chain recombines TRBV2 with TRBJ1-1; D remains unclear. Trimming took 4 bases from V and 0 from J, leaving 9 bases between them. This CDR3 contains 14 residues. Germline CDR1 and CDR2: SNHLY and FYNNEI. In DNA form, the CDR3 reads TGTGCCAGCAGTGTGAACGAACTGAACACTGAAGCTTTCTTT. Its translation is CASSVNELNTEAFF.

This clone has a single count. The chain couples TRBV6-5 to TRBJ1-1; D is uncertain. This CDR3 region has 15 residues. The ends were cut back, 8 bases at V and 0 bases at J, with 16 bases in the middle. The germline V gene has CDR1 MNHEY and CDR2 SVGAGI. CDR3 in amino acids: CASRTQRSMNTEAFF. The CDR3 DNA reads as TGTGCCAGCCGTACCCAGAGGTCCATGAACACTGAAGCTTTCTTT.

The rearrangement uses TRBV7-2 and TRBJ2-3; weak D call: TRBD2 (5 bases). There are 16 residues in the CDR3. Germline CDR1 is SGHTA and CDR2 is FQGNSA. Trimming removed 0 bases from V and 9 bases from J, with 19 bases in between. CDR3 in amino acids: CASSLAVGRAAGTQYF. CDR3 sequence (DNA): TGTGCCAGCAGCTTAGCAGTCGGGCGGGCAGCCGGCACGCAGTATTTT.

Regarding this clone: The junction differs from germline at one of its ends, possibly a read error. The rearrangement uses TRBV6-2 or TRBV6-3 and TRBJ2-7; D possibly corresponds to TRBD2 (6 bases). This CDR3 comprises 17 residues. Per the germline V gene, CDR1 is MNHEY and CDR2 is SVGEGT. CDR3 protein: CASSYQWRVAESSEQYF. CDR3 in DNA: TGTGCCAGCAGTTACCAGTGGAGGGTAGCGGAATCCTCCGAGCAGTACTTC.

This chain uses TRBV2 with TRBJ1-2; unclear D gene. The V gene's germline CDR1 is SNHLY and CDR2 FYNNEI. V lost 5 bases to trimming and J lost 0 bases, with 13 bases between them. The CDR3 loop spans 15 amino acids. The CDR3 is CASSFKQYANYGYTF. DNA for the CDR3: TGTGCCAGCAGTTTCAAGCAGTACGCTAACTATGGCTACACCTTC.

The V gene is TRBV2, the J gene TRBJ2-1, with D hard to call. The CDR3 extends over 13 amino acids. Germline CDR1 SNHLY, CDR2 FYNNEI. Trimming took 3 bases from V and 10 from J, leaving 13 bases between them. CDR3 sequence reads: CASSEGGVSEQFF. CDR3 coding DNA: TGTGCCAGCAGTGAGGGTGGGGTCTCGGAGCAGTTCTTC.

This chain's CDR3 is CASSQDTPGIGYTF. CDR3 coding DNA: TGTGCCAGCAGCCAAGATACCCCAGGGATTGGCTACACCTTC. The genes are TRBV3-1 (or the pseudogene TRBV3-2) and TRBJ1-2; the D gene is possibly TRBD1 (5 bases). The germline gives CDR1 LGHDT, CDR2 YNNKEL (reference sequence). V was clipped by 0 bases and J by 7 bases, with 12 bases between them. The CDR3 loop spans 14 amino acids.

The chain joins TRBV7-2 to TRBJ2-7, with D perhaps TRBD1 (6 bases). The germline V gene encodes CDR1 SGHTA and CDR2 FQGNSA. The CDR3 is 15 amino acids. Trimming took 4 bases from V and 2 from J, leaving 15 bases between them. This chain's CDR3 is CASSSRSRGAYEQYF. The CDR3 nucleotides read TGTGCCAGCAGCTCACGAAGCAGGGGAGCCTACGAGCAGTACTTC.

The CDR3 loop is CASSSRTTYYNEQFF. CDR3 nucleotides: TGTGCCAGCAGTTCCCGGACTACCTACTACAATGAGCAGTTCTTC. This rearrangement joins TRBV28 to TRBJ2-1; D may be TRBD2 (6 bases). The germline V and J ends were trimmed by 4 bases and 3 bases, with 13 bases remaining between them. The CDR3 length is 15 residues. The germline V gene encodes CDR1 MDHEN and CDR2 SYDVKM.

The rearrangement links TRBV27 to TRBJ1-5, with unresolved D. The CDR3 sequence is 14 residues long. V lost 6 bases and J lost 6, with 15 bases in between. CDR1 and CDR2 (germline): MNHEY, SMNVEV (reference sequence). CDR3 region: CASSPDVSGQPQHF. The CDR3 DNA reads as TGTGCCAGCAGCCCGGACGTCTCGGGTCAGCCCCAGCATTTT.

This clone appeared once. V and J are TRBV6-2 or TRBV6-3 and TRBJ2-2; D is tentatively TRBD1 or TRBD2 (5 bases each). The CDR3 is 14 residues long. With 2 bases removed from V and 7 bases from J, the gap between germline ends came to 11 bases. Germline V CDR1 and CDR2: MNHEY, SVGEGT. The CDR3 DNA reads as TGTGCCAGCAGTTACGCGCAGGGAGTCGGGGAGCTGTTTTTT. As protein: CASSYAQGVGELFF.

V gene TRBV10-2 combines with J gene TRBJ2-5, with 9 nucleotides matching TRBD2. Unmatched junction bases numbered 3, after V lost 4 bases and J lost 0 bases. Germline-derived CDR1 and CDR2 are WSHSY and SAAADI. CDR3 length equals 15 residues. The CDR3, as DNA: TGCGCCAGCAGTGCGGAGCGGGAGGACCAAGAGACCCAGTACTTC. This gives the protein CASSAEREDQETQYF.

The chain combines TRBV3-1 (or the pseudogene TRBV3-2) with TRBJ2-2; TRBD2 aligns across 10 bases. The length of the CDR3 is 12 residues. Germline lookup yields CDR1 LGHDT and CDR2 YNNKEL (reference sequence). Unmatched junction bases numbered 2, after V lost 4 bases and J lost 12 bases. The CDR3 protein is CASSPAGGQLFF. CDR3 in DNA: TGTGCCAGCAGCCCAGCGGGAGGGCAGCTGTTTTTT.

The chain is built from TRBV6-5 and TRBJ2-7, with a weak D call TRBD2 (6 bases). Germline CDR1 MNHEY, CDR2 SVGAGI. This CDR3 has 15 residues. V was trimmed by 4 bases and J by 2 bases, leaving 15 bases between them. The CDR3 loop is CASSSGRQGTYEQYF. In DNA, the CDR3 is TGTGCCAGCAGTTCTGGGAGGCAGGGAACCTACGAGCAGTACTTC.